This T cell receptor (beta chain) came from a study of shared clonotypes between healthy human individuals. General observations from the study: Non-shared clonotypes were found to have lower generation probabilities than the clonotypes that were shared by all four of the sorted-subset donors. Having only a few donors restricted how much genetic and exposure-history diversity was captured.

The data were produced by immunoSEQ multiplex PCR, yet TCRdb's version contains in-frame clones alone and is incomplete. The repertoire holds some 980,000 clones, with approximately 76% as singletons. For this clone: The antigen remains unidentified.

Trimming took 3 bases from V and 3 from J, leaving 9 bases between them. There are 13 residues in the CDR3. CDR1 SGHTA and CDR2 FQGTGA come from the germline V gene. The sample consisted of memory CD4+ T cells sorted from blood. Sample subset: CD45RA-negative fraction. The rearrangement uses TRBV7-3 and TRBJ2-7; D perhaps matches TRBD2 (5 bases). This receptor was taken from a man aged 18-30 years in good health. CDR3 coding DNA: TGTGCCAGCAGCTTTTCTCGGGGCTACGAGCAGTACTTC. Amino acid sequence: CASSFSRGYEQYF. The full variable domain, with the rest looked up from reference TRBV7-3 and TRBJ2-7, is GAGVSQTPSNKVTEKGKYVELRCDPISGHTALYWYRQSLGQGPEFLIYFQGTGAADDSGLPNDRFFAVRPEGSVSTLKIQRTERGDSAVYLCASSFSRGYEQYFGPGTRLTVT.